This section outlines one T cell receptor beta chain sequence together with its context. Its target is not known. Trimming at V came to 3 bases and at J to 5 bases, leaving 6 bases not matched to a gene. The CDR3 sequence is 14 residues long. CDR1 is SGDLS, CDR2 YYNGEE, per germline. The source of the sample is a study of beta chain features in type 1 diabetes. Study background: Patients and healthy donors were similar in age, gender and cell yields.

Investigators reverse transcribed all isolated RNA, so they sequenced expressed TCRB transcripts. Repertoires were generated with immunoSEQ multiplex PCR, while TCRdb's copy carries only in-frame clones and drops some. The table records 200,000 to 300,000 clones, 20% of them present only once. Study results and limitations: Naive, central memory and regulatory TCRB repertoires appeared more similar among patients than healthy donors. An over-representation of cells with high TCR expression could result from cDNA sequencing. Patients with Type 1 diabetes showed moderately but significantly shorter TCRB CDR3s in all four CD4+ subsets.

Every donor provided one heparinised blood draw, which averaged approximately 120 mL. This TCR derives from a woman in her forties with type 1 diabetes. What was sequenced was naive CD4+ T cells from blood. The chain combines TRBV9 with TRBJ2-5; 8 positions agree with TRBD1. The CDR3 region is CASSGPGGQETQYF. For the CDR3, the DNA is TGTGCCAGCAGCGGACCAGGGGGCCAGGAGACCCAGTACTTC.